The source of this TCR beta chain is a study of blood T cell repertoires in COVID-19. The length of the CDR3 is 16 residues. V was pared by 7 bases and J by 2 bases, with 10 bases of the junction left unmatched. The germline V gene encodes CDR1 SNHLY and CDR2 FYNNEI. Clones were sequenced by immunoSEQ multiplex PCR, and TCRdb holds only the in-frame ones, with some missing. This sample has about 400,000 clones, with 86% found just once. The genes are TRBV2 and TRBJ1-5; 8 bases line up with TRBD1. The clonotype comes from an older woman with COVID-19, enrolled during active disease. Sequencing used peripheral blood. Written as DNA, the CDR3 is TGTGCCAGCACCAATCTGGGGACAGGAGGCAATCAGCCCCAGCATTTT. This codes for CASTNLGTGGNQPQHF.